At least ten counts were recorded for the clone carrying this T cell receptor beta chain. The antigen is undetermined. The cDNA came from 5'RACE, which used 10-nucleotide random UMIs. TCRdb reanalysed the 5' RACE reads using MiXCR and keeps one entry per CDR3 protein. The table has tens of thousands of distinct CDR3 sequences, about 12% seen once. Time point noted: longitudinal time-point 3. For the unsorted libraries, 2 million PBMCs stored at -80 C served as input. These data are taken from a study of neurological immune-mediated disorders. Study-wide findings and caveats: TCR clonal expansion peaked in HTLV-1-associated myelopathy patients and was lowest in multiple sclerosis patients. CDR3 amino acid sequences of expanded clones were not shared across subjects, a result suggesting private repertoires in all groups.

Germline-derived CDR1 and CDR2 are SGHVS and FQNEAQ. V shed 5 bases, J shed 6 bases, and the junction held 7 bases outside the gene matches. This CDR3 contains 16 residues. Sample: PBMCs. The sequence was collected from a male donor with HTLV-1-associated myelopathy (HAM/TSP). The rearrangement joins TRBV7-8 to TRBJ2-3; 14 positions agree with TRBD2. CDR3 coding DNA: TGTGCCAGCAGCCCTCGACTAGCGGGGGGGCGGGATACGCAGTATTTT. This encodes CASSPRLAGGRDTQYF.